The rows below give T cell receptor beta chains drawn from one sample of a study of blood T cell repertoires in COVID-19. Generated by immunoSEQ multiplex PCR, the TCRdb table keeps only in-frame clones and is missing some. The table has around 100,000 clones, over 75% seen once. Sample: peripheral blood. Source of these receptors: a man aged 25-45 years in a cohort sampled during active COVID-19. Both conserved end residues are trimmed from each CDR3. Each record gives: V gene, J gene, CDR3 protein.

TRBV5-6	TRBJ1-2	ASSLPGNYGYT
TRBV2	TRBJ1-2	ASVERAQGGRYT
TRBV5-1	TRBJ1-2	ASSASTGNHGYT
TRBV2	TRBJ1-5	ASRGGLTQRGNQPQH
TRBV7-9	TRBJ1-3	ASSVSGSSGNTIY
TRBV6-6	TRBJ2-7	ASSYSGQYYEQY
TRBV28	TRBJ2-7	ASSSQGANSYEQY
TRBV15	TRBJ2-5	ATSRDLDSQNKETQY
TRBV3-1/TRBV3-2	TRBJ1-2	ASSGRQRDYGYT
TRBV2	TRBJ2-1	ASSALRGLVNEQF
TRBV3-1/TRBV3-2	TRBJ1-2	ASSQGVTGGYT
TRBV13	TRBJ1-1	ASRAVGNTEAF
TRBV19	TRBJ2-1	ASSQNNEQF
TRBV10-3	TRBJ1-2	AIRGTGGYGYT
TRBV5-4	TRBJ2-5	ASSLSGTGQETQY
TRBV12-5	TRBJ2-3	ASGWGGPHTDTQY
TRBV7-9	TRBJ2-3	ASSFSGVASTDTQY
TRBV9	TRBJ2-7	ASSPHPGQGWSEQY
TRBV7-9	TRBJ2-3	ASSLGDVTSVRGTDTQY
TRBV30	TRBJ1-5	AWSLAGTEGNQPQH
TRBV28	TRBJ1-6	ALGGAGNSPLH
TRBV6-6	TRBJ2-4	ASSIPGQLAKNIQY
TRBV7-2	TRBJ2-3	ASSRIGASSTDTQY
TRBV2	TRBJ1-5	ASSVGDRGTQPQH
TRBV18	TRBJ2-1	ASSPNLSNEQF
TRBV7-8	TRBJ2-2	ASSSHRGQNTGELF
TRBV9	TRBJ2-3	ASSVGAGGYTDTQY
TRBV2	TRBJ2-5	ASRGTGGNQETQY
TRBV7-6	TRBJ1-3	ASSLGQVNSGNTIY
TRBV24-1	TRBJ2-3	ATSDLVSSSTDTQY
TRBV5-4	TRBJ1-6	ASSATTGGSPLH
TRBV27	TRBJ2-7	ASSSGLDEQY
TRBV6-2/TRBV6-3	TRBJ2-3	ASSYSGLEGDTQY
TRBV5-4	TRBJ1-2	ASSVDRVGYT
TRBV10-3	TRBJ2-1	ANSPGTGDNEQF
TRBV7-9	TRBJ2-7	ASSPSGSEQY
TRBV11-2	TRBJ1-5	ASTRTRAGGQPQH
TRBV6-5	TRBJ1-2	ASSSPRQAAYYGYT